The clone carrying this T cell receptor (beta chain) was observed a handful of times. As yet, its antigen is unknown. These data belong to a study of T cell repertoires in cytomegalovirus infection. In the study overall: Use of recently identified HLA-C-restricted and well-studied HLA-B-restricted CMV epitopes was part of the study.

Study-level results: Accumulated public TCR beta family frequency recognized individuals carrying CMV together with the relevant HLA.

CDR3 length: 14 residues. Per germline, CDR1 MDHEN and CDR2 SYDVKM. Trimming cost V 2 bases and J 7 bases; bases outside gene matches: 5. TCRdb processed the reads anew with MiXCR; each CDR3 protein has one entry. The sample yields fewer than 900,000 distinct CDR3 sequences, roughly 29% seen once. Sequencing was performed on cultured CD8+ T cells from PBMCs, taken from culture after CMV antigen stimulation. The gene calls are TRBV28 and TRBJ2-4, with TRBD1 matching over 7 bases. The sequence came from a human donor in good health (CMV status not recorded). Some clones in this sample may be carry-over from other donors' samples. DNA of the CDR3: TGTGCCAGCAGTTTAGTGGGACAGAGGAACATTCAGTACTTC. This translates into CASSLVGQRNIQYF.